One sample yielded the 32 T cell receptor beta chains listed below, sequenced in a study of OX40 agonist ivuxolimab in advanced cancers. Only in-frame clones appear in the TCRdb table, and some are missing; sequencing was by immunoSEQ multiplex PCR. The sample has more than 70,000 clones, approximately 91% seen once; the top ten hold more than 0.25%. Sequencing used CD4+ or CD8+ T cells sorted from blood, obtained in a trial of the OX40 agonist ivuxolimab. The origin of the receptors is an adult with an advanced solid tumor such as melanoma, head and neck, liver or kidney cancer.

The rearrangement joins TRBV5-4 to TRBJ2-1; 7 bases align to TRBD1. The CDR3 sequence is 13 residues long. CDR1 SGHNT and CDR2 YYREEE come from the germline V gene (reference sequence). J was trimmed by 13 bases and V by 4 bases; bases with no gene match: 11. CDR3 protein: CASSPDRHGLQFF. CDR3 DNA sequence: TGTGCCAGCAGCCCGGACAGGCACGGGTTACAGTTCTTC. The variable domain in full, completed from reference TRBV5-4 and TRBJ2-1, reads ETGVTQSPTHLIKTRGQQVTLRCSSQSGHNTVSWYQQALGQGPQFIFQYYREEENGRGNFPPRFSGLQFPNYSSELNVNALELDDSALYLCASSPDRHGLQFFGPGTRLTVL.

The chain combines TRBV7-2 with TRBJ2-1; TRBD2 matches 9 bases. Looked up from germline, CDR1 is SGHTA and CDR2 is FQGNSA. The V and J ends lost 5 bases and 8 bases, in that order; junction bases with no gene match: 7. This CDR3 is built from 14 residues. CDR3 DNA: TGTGCCAGCAGCGTGGGACTAGCTAGGCATGAGCAGTTCTTC. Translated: CASSVGLARHEQFF.

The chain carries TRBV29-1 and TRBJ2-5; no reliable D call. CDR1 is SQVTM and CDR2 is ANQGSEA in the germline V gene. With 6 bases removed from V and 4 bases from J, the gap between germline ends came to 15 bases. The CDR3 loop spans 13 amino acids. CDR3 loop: CSVSPRGGETQYF. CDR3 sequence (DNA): TGCAGCGTGAGCCCCCGAGGCGGAGAGACCCAGTACTTC.

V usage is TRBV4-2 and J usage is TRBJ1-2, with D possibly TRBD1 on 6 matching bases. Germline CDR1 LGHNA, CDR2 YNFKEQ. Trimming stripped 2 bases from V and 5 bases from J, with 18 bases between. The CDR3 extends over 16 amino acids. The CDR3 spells CASSQLSTGGAYGYTF. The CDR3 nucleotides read TGTGCCAGCAGCCAACTTAGTACGGGGGGGGCGTATGGCTACACCTTC.

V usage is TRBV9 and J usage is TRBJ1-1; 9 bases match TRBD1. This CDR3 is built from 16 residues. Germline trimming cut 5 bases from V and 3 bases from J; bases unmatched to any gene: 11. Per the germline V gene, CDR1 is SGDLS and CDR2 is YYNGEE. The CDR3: CASSYFRDRADTEAFF. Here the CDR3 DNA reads TGTGCCAGCAGTTACTTCCGGGACAGGGCGGACACTGAAGCTTTCTTT.

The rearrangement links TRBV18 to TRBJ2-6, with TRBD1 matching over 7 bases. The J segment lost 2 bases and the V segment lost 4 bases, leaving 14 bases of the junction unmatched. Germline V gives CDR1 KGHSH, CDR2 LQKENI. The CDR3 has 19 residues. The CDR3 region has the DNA TGTGCCAGCTCACAACGGACAGGAGAAGGTATAACTGGGGCCAACGTCCTGACTTTC. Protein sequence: CASSQRTGEGITGANVLTF.

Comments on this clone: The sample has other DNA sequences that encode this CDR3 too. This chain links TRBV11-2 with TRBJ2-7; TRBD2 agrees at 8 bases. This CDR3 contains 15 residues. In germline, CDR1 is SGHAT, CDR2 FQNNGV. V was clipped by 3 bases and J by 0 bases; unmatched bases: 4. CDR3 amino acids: CASSFLAGGSYEQYF. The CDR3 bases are TGTGCCAGCAGCTTTTTGGCGGGGGGCTCCTACGAGCAGTACTTC.

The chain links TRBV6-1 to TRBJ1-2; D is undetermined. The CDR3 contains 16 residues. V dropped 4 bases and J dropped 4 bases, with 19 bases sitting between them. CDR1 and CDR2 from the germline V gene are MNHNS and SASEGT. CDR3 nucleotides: TGTGCCAGCAGTGTAGGTTCGGTGGATGTCACCTATGGCTACACCTTC. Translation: CASSVGSVDVTYGYTF.

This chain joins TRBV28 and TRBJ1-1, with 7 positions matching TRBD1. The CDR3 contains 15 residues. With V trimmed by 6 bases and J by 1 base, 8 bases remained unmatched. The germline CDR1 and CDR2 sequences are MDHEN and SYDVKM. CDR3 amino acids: CASRLTGNGNTEAFF. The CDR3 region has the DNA TGTGCCAGCAGGCTGACAGGGAACGGGAACACTGAAGCTTTCTTT.

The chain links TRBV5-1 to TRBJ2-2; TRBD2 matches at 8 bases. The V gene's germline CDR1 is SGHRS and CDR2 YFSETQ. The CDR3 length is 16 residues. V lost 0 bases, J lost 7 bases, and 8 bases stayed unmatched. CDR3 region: CASSLGVGRALGELFF. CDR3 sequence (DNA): TGCGCCAGCAGCTTGGGGGTCGGGAGGGCCCTCGGGGAGCTGTTTTTT.

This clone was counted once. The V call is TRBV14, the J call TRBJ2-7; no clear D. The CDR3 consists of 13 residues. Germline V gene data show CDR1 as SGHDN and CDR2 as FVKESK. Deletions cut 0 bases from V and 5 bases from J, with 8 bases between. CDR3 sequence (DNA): TGTGCCAGCAGCCAAGATCGGCGTAACGAGCAGTACTTC. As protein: CASSQDRRNEQYF.

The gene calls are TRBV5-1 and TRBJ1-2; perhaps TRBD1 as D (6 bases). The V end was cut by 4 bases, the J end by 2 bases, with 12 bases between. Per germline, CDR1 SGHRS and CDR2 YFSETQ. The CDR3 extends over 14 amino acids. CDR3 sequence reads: CASSNTRGNYGYTF. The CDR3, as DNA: TGCGCCAGCAGCAATACCAGGGGAAACTATGGCTACACCTTC.

The DNA of the CDR3 is TGTGCCAGCAGTTTACAGGTCTATGGCTACACCTTC. Its translation is CASSLQVYGYTF. The rearrangement links TRBV28 to TRBJ1-2; D is unclear. This CDR3 has 12 amino acids. Germline CDR1 reads MDHEN; CDR2 reads SYDVKM. Trimming took 2 bases from V and 4 from J, leaving 5 bases between them.

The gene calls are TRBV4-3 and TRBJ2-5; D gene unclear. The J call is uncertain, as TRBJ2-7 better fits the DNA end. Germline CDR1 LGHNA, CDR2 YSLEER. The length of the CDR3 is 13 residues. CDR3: CASSQDLSSEQYF. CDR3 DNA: TGCGCCAGCAGCCAAGATTTGTCGTCCGAGCAGTACTTC.

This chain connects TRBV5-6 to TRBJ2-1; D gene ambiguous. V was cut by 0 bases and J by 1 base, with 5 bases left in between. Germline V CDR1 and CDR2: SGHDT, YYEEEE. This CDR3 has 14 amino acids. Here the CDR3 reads CASSLVLSYNEQFF. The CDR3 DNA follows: TGTGCCAGCAGCTTGGTTCTGTCCTACAATGAGCAGTTCTTC.

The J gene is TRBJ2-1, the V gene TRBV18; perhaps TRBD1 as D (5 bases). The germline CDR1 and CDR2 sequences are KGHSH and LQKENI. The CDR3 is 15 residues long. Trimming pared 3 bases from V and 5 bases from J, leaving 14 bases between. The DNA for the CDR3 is TGTGCCAGCTCACCCGCAGGACATCTTAACAATGAGCAGTTCTTC. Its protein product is CASSPAGHLNNEQFF.

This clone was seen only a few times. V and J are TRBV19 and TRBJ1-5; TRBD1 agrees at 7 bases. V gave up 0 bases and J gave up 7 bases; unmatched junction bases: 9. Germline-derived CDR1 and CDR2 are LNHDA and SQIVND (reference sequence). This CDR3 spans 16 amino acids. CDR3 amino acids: CASSIDTTGENQPQHF. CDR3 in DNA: TGTGCCAGTAGTATAGATACAACAGGGGAAAACCAGCCCCAGCATTTT.

CDR3 amino acids: CASSPPGSSYNEQFF. The CDR3 region has the DNA TGTGCCAGCTCACCCCCGGGGAGCTCCTACAATGAGCAGTTCTTC. The chain employs TRBV18 and TRBJ2-1; a possible D gene is TRBD2 (5 bases). CDR1 and CDR2 (germline): KGHSH, LQKENI. The V and J ends lost 3 bases and 0 bases respectively, with 9 bases between them. This CDR3 is built from 15 residues.

This CDR3 reads CASSQDRQNIQYF. CDR3 DNA: TGCGCCAGCAGCCAAGATCGGCAAAACATTCAGTACTTC. This chain connects TRBV4-3 to TRBJ2-4; D gene uncertain. CDR1 and CDR2 (germline): LGHNA, YSLEER. Trimming took off 0 bases at V and 5 bases at J, with 5 bases between the two ends. This CDR3 has 13 residues.

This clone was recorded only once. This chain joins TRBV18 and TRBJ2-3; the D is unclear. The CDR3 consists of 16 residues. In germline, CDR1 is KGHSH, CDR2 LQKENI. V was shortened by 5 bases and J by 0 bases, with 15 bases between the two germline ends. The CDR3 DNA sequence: TGTGCCAGCTCAAAAGGACGGAATCCTAGCACAGATACGCAGTATTTT. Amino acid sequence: CASSKGRNPSTDTQYF.

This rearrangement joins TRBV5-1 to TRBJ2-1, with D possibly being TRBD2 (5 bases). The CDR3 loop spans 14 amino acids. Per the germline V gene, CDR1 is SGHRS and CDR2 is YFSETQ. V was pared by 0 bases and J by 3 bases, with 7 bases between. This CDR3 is CASSLASNYNEQFF. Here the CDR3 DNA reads TGCGCCAGCAGCTTGGCTAGCAACTACAATGAGCAGTTCTTC.

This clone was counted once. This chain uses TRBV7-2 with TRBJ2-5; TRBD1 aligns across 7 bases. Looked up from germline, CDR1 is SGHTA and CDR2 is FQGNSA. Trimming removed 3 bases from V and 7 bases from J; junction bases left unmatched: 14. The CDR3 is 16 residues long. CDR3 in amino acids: CASSFYRGSTRGTQYF. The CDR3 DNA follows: TGTGCCAGCAGCTTTTACAGGGGAAGTACAAGAGGGACCCAGTACTTC.

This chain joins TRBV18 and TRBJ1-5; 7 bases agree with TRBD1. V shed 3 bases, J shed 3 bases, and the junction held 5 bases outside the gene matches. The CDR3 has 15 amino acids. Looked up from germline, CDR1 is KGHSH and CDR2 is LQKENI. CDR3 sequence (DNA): TGTGCCAGCTCACCCCAACAGGGGAACAATCAGCCCCAGCATTTT. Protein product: CASSPQQGNNQPQHF.

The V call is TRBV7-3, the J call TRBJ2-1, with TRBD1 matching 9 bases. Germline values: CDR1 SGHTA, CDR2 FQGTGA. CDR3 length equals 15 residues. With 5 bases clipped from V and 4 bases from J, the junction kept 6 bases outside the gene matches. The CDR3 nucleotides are TGTGCCAGCAGCAACGGGACAGGGCGGTACAATGAGCAGTTCTTC. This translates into CASSNGTGRYNEQFF.

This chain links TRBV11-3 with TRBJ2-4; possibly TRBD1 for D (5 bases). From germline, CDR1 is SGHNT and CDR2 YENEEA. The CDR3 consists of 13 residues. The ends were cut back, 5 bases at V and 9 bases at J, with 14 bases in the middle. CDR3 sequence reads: CASSLTRVGIQYF. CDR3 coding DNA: TGTGCCAGCAGCCTTACCAGGGTGGGCATTCAGTACTTC.

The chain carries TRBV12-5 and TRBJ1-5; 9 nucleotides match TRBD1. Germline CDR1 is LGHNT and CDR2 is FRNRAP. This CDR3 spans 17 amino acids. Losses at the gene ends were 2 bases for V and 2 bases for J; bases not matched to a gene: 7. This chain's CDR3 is CASGLKPRTGGNQPQHF. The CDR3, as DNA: TGTGCTAGTGGTTTGAAACCCCGGACAGGGGGCAATCAGCCCCAGCATTTT. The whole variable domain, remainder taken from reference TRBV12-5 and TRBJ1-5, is DARVTQTPRHKVTEMGQEVTMRCQPILGHNTVFWYRQTMMQGLELLAYFRNRAPLDDSGMPKDRFSAEMPDATLATLKIQPSEPRDSAVYFCASGLKPRTGGNQPQHFGDGTRLSIL.

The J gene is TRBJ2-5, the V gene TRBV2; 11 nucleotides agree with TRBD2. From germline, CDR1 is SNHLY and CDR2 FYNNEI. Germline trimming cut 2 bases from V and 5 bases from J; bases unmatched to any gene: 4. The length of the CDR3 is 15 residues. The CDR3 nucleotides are TGTGCCAGCAGTGAAACTAGCGGGAGTTTTGAGACCCAGTACTTC. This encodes CASSETSGSFETQYF.

The DNA of the CDR3 is TGTGCCACCTCCAACGCCCCCCCGGGACAGATAAACACCGGGGAGCTGTTTTTT. Amino acids: CATSNAPPGQINTGELFF. V gene TRBV21-1 combines with J gene TRBJ2-2; the table gives TRBD1 as D, unverified against the DNA. TRBV21-1 is listed as a pseudogene. The CDR3 contains 18 residues.

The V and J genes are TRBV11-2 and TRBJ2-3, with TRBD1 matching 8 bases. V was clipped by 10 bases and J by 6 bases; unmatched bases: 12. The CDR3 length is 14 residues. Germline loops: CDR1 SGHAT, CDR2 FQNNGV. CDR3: CATRGQVHFDTQYF. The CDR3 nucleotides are TGTGCCACCCGGGGACAGGTCCACTTCGATACGCAGTATTTT.

As DNA, the CDR3 is TGTGCCACCAGCAGAGATGGGGGTACCTACAATGAGCAGTTCTTC. The encoded protein is CATSRDGGTYNEQFF. The chain uses TRBV15 and TRBJ2-1; D might be TRBD1 or TRBD2, each matching 5 bases. This CDR3 contains 15 residues. V was trimmed by 0 bases and J by 2 bases, leaving 8 bases between them. The germline gives CDR1 LNHNV, CDR2 YYDKDF (reference sequence).

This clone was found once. The CDR3 reads CASSLQVDTQYF. CDR3 nucleotides: TGTGCCAGCAGTTTACAGGTAGATACGCAGTATTTT. This chain joins TRBV28 and TRBJ2-3; no clear D gene. The V end was cut by 2 bases, the J end by 5 bases, with 5 bases between. Germline V gene lookup returns CDR1 MDHEN and CDR2 SYDVKM. This CDR3 has 12 amino acids.

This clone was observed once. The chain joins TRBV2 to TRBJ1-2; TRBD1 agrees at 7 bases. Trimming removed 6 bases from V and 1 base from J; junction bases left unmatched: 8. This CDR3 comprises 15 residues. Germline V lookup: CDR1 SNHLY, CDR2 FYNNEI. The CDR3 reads CASRSYGTVNYGYTF. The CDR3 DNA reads TGTGCCAGCAGGAGCTACGGGACAGTTAACTATGGCTACACCTTC.